The rows below give T cell receptor beta chains drawn from one sample of a study of T cells after yellow fever vaccination. A single record per CDR3 protein comes from TCRdb applying MiXCR to the 5' RACE reads. The top ten clones hold 36% of a sample with 150,000 to 200,000 distinct CDR3 sequences, approximately 10% of them seen once. The specimen comprised CD8+ T cells sorted from PBMCs, sampled 15 days after the yellow fever booster vaccination. The receptors were sampled from a man aged 18 to 29 who received the YFV17D yellow fever vaccine. Each CDR3 is given with its conserved first and last residue. A D gene is named only where the DNA matches it firmly. Rows give clone size only sometimes, using once, few, many, or a class for an expanded clone.

>.|.|TRBV7-9|TRBJ2-1
TGTGCCAGCAGCACCCTGAAATTGGGGTATGTGGACAATGAGCAGTTCTTC
CASSTLKLGYVDNEQFF
>.|many|TRBV7-6|TRBJ2-1
TGTGCCAGCAGCTCTACAGGAGAGCAGTTCTTC
CASSSTGEQFF
>.|few|TRBV12-3/TRBV12-4|TRBJ1-2
TGTGCCAGCACAGCCCTCCGGGATGCCCTGAGCAACACCTTC
CASTALRDALSNTF
>.|few|TRBV9|TRBJ1-2
TGTGCCAGCAGCGTAGACTCAAGTCCCCGGGGCTACACCTTC
CASSVDSSPRGYTF
>.|few|TRBV4-2|TRBJ2-3
TGTGCCAGCAGCCGTCTAGGGGACCACAGCACAGATACGCAGTATTTT
CASSRLGDHSTDTQYF
>.|.|TRBV7-6|TRBJ1-1
TGTGCCAGCAGCAAGAACCTCTTGGACACTGAAGCTTTCTTT
CASSKNLLDTEAFF
>.|few|TRBV9|TRBJ2-3
TGTGCCAGCAGCGTCCGCCCCCAGGAGATTTCGCAGTATTTT
CASSVRPQEISQYF
>.|few|TRBV4-3|TRBJ2-2
TGCGCCAGCAGCCAAGATTGGGTCGAGAGTACCGGGGAGCTGTTTTTT
CASSQDWVESTGELFF
>.|.|TRBV4-1|TRBJ2-6
TGCGCCAGCAGCCAATTTTTGGTGGCTGGGGCCAACGTCCTGACTTTC
CASSQFLVAGANVLTF
>.|.|TRBV7-9|TRBJ2-7
TGTGCCAGCAGCTCCGGGGGCGGCAGCCCTATAGAGCAGTACTTC
CASSSGGGSPIEQYF
>.|few|TRBV7-6|TRBJ1-1
TGTGCCAGCAGCGCGACTGAGAACACTGAAGCTTTCTTT
CASSATENTEAFF
>TRBD1|.|TRBV10-3|TRBJ2-3
TGTGCCATCAGGATCACAGGGGGCGCTTACGCAGATACGCAGTATTTT
CAIRITGGAYADTQYF
>.|.|TRBV4-2|TRBJ1-2
TGTGCCAGCAGCCCCGGGAGTGAGGCCGGCTACACCTTC
CASSPGSEAGYTF
>TRBD2|many|TRBV24-1|TRBJ2-1
TGTGCCACCAGTGATCACAAGGAGACTAGCCACAATGAGCAGTTCTTC
CATSDHKETSHNEQFF
>TRBD1|few|TRBV29-1|TRBJ1-2
TGCAGCGTTGAAGATAGGGGACAGGGTCTCTATGGCTACACCTTC
CSVEDRGQGLYGYTF
>.|few|TRBV2|TRBJ2-7
TGTGCCAGCACTGGACAGGGAGGGCTCGAGCAGTACTTC
CASTGQGGLEQYF
>.|few|TRBV27|TRBJ2-1
TGTGCCAGCAGTTTATTAGGTGGTGAGCAGTTCTTC
CASSLLGGEQFF
>.|.|TRBV2|TRBJ2-4
TGTGCCAGTGGGGGAGAACAGGGACTATCCAAAAACATTCAGTACTTC
CASGGEQGLSKNIQYF
>.|few|TRBV21-1|TRBJ2-2
TGTGCCAGCAGCGACGAGGCGCCCACAGAGGGCCGGGGGGAGCTGTTTTTT
CASSDEAPTEGRGELFF
>TRBD2|many|TRBV6-2/TRBV6-3|TRBJ2-1
TGTGCCAGCAGCTATAGCGGGTCCTCCTACAATGAGCAGTTCTTC
CASSYSGSSYNEQFF
>TRBD1|.|TRBV24-1|TRBJ2-7
TGTGCCACCAGTGATTATGGACAGGGCTCCTACGAGCAGTACTTC
CATSDYGQGSYEQYF
>.|.|TRBV5-1|TRBJ2-7
TGCGCCAGCAGCTTGACGCAGGGGAACGAATACGAGCAGTACTTC
CASSLTQGNEYEQYF
>TRBD2|.|TRBV9|TRBJ2-2
TGTGCCAGCAGCGTCGCGGGGGAGGCGGACACCGGGGAGCTGTTTTTT
CASSVAGEADTGELFF
>.|few|TRBV25-1|TRBJ1-1
TGTGCCAGCAGTGAATATCCCCTAATGGACACTGAAGCTTTCTTT
CASSEYPLMDTEAFF
>.|few|TRBV7-9|TRBJ2-6
TGTGCCAGCAGCTTTGGCCAGGGGACAACTGAAGGTGGGGCCAACGTCCTGACTTTC
CASSFGQGTTEGGANVLTF
>TRBD2|few|TRBV3-1|TRBJ2-1
TGTGCCAGCAGCCAAGTTCACGGACTAGCGGGGGGGTTAAATGAGCAGTTCTTC
CASSQVHGLAGGLNEQFF
>.|many|TRBV27|TRBJ1-2
TGTGCCAGCAGTGTCACTTTGAGTTATGGCTACACCTTC
CASSVTLSYGYTF
>.|few|TRBV5-4|TRBJ2-5
TGTGCCAGCAGCTTGTGGGGGGGCGCGTCAGAGACCCAGTACTTC
CASSLWGGASETQYF
>.|.|TRBV5-1|TRBJ2-7
TGCGCCAGCAGCTTGACGGGACTGAACTCCTACGAGCAGTACTTC
CASSLTGLNSYEQYF
>.|few|TRBV14|TRBJ1-1
TGTGCCTGCAAGGAGGGGAACTCCGGAGGTGGCACTGAAGCTTTCTTT
CACKEGNSGGGTEAFF
>.|few|TRBV7-9|TRBJ2-7
TGTGCCAGCAGCTTTGATAGCTACGAGCAGTACTTC
CASSFDSYEQYF
>.|few|TRBV5-1|TRBJ1-1
TGCGCCAGCAGCCTGGATCCCGCGGGGAACACTGAAGCTTTCTTT
CASSLDPAGNTEAFF
>TRBD1|few|TRBV6-5|TRBJ1-2
TGTGCCAGCGACGGGGGCAGGGGGGAAGGCTACACCTTC
CASDGGRGEGYTF
>.|.|TRBV19|TRBJ2-7
TGTGCCAGTAGTCACTTAAGCTCCTACGAGCAGTACTTC
CASSHLSSYEQYF
>.|.|TRBV3-1|TRBJ2-5
TGTGCCACCAACCTACAGGAGGGAGAGACCCAGTACTTC
CATNLQEGETQYF
>.|many|TRBV3-1|TRBJ1-2
TGTGCCAGCAGCCAAGATGCGGCGGGTCTATACTATGGCTACACCTTC
CASSQDAAGLYYGYTF
>TRBD1|many|TRBV7-9|TRBJ2-3
TGTGCCAGCAGCGAAACAGGGGGCAAGCGTGTACCGACAGATACGCAGTATTTT
CASSETGGKRVPTDTQYF
>.|few|TRBV12-3/TRBV12-4|TRBJ1-2
TGTGCCAGCAGTTCCCCGGAAGTCTATGGCTACACCTTC
CASSSPEVYGYTF
>TRBD2|.|TRBV6-2/TRBV6-3|TRBJ2-3
TGTGCCAGCAGTTCTCCAAGACTAGCTCCGGATACGCAGTATTTT
CASSSPRLAPDTQYF
>TRBD1|few|TRBV20-1|TRBJ2-7
TGCAGTGCTAGGGAAACAGGGGGTGGTTACGAGCAGTACTTC
CSARETGGGYEQYF
>.|few|TRBV18|TRBJ2-7
TGTGCCAGCTCACCCACGACAGGCGTCTACGAGCAGTACTTC
CASSPTTGVYEQYF
>.|many|TRBV6-5|TRBJ2-5
TGTGCCAGCGGGCCAGGAGAGACCCAGTACTTC
CASGPGETQYF
>.|.|TRBV7-9|TRBJ1-2
TGTGCCACCTCCCCGTTGGGGCGGCCCGATGGCTACACCTTC
CATSPLGRPDGYTF
>TRBD2|many|TRBV5-1|TRBJ2-1
TGCGCCAGCAGCTGGGGAGGGAGTGAGCAGTTCTTC
CASSWGGSEQFF
>TRBD2|.|TRBV6-2/TRBV6-3|TRBJ2-2
TGTGCCAGCAGTTACTCGACTAGCGGGGGGGCCCGAAACACCGGGGAGCTGTTTTTT
CASSYSTSGGARNTGELFF
>.|few|TRBV30|TRBJ1-5
TGTGCCTGGAGTGTAGGGTATAGCAATCAGCCCCAGCATTTT
CAWSVGYSNQPQHF
>.|many|TRBV7-9|TRBJ1-5
TGTGCCAGCAGCAGGGGCGATCAGCCCCAGCATTTT
CASSRGDQPQHF
>.|.|TRBV29-1|TRBJ1-5
TGCAGCGCCTGGGACGGAACTAGCAATCAGCCCCAGCATTTT
CSAWDGTSNQPQHF
>TRBD2|.|TRBV27|TRBJ2-1
TGTGCCAGCAGGACTAGCGTGACCTACAATGAGCAGTTCTTC
CASRTSVTYNEQFF
>.|few|TRBV11-1|TRBJ2-7
TGTGCCAGCAGCTCGGGTAAAGGGGCCTACGAGCAGTACTTC
CASSSGKGAYEQYF
>.|.|TRBV6-5|TRBJ2-1
TGTGCCAGCAGTTACTCCCCCGCGGGACCGTTAAAGGACAATGAGCAGTTCTTC
CASSYSPAGPLKDNEQFF